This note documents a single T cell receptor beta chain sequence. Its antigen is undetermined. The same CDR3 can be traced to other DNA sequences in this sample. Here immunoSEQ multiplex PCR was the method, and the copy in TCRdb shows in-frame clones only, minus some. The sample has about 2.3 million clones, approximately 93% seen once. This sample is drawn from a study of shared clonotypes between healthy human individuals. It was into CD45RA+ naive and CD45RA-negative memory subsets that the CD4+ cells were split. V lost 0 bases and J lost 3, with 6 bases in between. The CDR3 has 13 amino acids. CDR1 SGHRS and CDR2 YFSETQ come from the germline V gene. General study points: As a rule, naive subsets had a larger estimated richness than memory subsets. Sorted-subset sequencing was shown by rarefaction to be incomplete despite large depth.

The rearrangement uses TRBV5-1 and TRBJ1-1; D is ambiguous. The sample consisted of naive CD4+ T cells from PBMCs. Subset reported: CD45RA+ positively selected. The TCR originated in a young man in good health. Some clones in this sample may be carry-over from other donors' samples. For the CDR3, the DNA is TGCGCCAGCAGCTTGGTGCGGGACACTGAAGCTTTCTTT. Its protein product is CASSLVRDTEAFF.